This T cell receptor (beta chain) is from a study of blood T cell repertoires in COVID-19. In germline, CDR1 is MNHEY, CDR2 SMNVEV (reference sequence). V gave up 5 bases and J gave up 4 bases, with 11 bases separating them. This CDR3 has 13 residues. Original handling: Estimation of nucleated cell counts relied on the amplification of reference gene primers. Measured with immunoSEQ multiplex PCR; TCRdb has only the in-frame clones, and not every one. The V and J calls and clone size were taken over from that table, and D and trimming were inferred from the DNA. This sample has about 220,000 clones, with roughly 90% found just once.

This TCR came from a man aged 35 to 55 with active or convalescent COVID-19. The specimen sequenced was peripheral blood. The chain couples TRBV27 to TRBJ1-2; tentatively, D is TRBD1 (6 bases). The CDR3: CASSIGGVYGYTF. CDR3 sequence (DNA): TGTGCCAGCAGTATAGGGGGGGTCTATGGCTACACCTTC.